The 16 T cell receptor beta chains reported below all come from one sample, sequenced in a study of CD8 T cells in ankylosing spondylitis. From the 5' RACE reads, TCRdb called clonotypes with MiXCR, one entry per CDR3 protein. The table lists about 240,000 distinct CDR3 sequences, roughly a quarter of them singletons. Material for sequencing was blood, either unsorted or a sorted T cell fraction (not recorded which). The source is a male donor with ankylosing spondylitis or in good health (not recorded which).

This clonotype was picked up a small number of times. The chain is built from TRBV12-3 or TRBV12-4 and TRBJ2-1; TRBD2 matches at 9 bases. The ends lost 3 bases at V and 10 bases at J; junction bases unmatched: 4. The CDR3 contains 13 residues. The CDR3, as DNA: TGTGCCAGCAGTTTGGCGGGGGGGCAAGAGCAGTTCTTC. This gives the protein CASSLAGGQEQFF.

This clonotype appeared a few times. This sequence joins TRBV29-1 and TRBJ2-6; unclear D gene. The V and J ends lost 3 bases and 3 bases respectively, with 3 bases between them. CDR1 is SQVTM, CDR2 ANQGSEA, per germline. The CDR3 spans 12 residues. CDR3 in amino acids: CSVDIGANVLTF. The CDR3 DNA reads TGCAGCGTTGATATTGGGGCCAACGTCCTGACTTTC.

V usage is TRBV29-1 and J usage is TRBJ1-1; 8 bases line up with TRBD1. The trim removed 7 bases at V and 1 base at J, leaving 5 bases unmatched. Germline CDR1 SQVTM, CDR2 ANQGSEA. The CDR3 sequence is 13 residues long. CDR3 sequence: CSARRGQNTEAFF. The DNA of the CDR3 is TGCAGCGCCCGCAGGGGGCAGAACACTGAAGCTTTCTTT.

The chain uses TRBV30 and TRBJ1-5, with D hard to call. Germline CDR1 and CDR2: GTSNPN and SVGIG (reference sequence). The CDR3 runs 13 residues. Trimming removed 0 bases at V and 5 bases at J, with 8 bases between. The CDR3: CAWSVSPYQPQHF. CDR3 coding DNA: TGTGCCTGGAGTGTTTCCCCTTATCAGCCCCAGCATTTT.

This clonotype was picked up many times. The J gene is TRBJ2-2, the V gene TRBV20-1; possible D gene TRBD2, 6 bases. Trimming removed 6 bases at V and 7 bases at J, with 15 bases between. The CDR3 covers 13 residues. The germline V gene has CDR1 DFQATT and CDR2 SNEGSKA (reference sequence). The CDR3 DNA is TGCAGTGCCAGACTGCGGGGAGACGGGGAGCTGTTTTTT. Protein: CSARLRGDGELFF.

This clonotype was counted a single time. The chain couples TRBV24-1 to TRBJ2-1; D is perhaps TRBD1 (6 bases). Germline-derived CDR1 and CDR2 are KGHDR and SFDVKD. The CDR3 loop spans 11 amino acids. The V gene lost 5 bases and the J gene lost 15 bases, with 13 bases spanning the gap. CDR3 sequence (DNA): TGTGCCACCAGTGCCCGGGACATTTGGTTCTTC. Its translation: CATSARDIWFF.

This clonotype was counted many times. The chain's CDR3 is CSLLSGQRAFF. In DNA, the CDR3 is TGCAGCCTCTTATCGGGCCAGCGAGCTTTCTTT. The chain couples TRBV29-1 to TRBJ1-1, with D unresolved. Germline CDR1 SQVTM, CDR2 ANQGSEA. V dropped 8 bases and J dropped 10 bases, with 17 bases sitting between them. The CDR3 loop spans 11 amino acids.

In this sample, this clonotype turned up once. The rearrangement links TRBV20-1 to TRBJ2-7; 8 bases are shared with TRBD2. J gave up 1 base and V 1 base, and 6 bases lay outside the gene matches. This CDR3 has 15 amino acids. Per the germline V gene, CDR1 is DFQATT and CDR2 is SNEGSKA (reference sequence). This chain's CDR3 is CSARVGGGPSYEQYF. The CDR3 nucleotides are TGCAGTGCTAGAGTAGGCGGGGGGCCTTCCTACGAGCAGTACTTC.

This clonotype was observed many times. The CDR3 is CASRVSQGATEAFF. The CDR3 bases are TGTGCCAGCAGAGTTTCACAGGGGGCAACTGAAGCTTTCTTT. This rearrangement joins TRBV6-4 to TRBJ1-1; TRBD1 aligns across 9 bases. V lost 6 bases to trimming and J lost 5 bases; unmatched junction nucleotides: 7. Germline V gives CDR1 MRHNA, CDR2 SNTAGT. The CDR3 length is 14 residues.

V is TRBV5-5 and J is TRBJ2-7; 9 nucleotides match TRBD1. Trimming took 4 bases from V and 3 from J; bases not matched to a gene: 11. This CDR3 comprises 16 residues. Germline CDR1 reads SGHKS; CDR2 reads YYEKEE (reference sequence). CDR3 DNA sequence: TGTGCCAGCAGCACCTTCGACAGGGGGTTTGGCTACGAGCAGTACTTC. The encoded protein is CASSTFDRGFGYEQYF.

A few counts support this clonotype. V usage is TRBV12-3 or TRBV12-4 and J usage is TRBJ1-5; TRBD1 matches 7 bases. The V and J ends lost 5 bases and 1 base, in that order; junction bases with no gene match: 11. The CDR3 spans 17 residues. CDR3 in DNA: TGTGCCAGCAGTCTTCGACAGGGACCAGGAAGCAATCAGCCCCAGCATTTT. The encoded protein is CASSLRQGPGSNQPQHF.

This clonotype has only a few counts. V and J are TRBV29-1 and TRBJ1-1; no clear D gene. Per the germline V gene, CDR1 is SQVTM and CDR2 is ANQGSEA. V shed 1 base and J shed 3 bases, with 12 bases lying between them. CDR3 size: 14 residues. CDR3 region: CSVEGQHEYTEAFF. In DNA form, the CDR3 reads TGCAGCGTTGAAGGGCAACACGAGTACACTGAAGCTTTCTTT.

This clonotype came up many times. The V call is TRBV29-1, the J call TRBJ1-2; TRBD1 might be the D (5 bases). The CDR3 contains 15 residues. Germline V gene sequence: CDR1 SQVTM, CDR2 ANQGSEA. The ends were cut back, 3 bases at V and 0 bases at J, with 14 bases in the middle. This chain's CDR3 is CSVEKGTRANYGYTF. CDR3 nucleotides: TGCAGCGTTGAGAAAGGGACGCGTGCTAACTATGGCTACACCTTC. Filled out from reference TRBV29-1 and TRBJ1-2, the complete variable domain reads SAVISQKPSRDICQRGTSLTIQCQVDSQVTMMFWYRQQPGQSLTLIATANQGSEATYESGFVIDKFPISRPNLTFSTLTVSNMSPEDSSIYLCSVEKGTRANYGYTFGSGTRLTVV.

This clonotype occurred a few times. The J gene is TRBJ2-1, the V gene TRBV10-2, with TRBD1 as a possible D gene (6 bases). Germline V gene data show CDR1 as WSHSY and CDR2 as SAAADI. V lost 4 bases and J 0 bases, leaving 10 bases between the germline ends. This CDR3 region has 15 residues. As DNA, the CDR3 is TGCGCCAGCAGTGCGGACAGACCCTCCTACAATGAGCAGTTCTTC. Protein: CASSADRPSYNEQFF.

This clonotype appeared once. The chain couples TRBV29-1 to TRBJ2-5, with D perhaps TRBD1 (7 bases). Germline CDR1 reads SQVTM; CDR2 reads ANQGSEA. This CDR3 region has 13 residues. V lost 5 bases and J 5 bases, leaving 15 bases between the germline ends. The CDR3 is CSVIQGTAETQYF. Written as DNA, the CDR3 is TGCAGCGTTATACAGGGGACTGCTGAGACCCAGTACTTC.

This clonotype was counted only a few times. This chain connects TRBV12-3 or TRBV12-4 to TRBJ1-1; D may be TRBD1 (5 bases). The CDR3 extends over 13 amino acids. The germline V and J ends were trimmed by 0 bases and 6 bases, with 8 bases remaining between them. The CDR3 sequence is CASSLAATAEAFF. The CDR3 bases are TGTGCCAGCAGTTTAGCGGCGACAGCTGAAGCTTTCTTT.